The entry that follows covers one TCR beta chain sequence. Clones were read by immunoSEQ multiplex PCR, and TCRdb kept only the in-frame ones, dropping some. The sample includes around 220,000 clones, 80% to 85% of them seen just once. The record originates from a study of blood T cell repertoires in COVID-19. This CDR3 comprises 17 residues. CDR1 is KGHDR, CDR2 SFDVKD, per germline. The V gene end was trimmed by 6 bases and the J gene end by 6 bases; junction bases not matched to a gene: 13. The chain couples TRBV24-1 to TRBJ2-2; 9 bases are a match to TRBD1. The sequencing sample was made of PBMCs or T cells enriched from blood (not recorded which). The sequence was obtained from a woman between 40 and 50 years old who had recovered from COVID-19. CDR3 sequence reads: CATSLNRDRALSGELFF. The CDR3 bases are TGTGCCACCAGTCTAAACCGGGACAGGGCCCTCTCCGGGGAGCTGTTTTTT.